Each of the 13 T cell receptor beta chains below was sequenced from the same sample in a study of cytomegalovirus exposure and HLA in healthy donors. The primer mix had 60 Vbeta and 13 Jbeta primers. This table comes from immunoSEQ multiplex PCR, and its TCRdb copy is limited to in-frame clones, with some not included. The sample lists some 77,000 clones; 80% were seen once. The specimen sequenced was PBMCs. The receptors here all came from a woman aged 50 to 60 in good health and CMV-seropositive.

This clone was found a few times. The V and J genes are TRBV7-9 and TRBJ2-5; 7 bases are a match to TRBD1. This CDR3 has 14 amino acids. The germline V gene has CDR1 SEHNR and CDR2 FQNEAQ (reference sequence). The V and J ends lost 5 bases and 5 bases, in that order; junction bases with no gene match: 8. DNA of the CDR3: TGTGCCAGCAGCAAAGAGGGGGCGAGGGAGACCCAGTACTTC. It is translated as CASSKEGARETQYF.

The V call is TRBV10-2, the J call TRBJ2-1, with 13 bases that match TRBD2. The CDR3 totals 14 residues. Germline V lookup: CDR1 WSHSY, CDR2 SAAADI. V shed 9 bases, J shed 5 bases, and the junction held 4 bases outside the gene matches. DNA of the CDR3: TGCGCCAGTACCGGGACTAGCGGGGACAATGAGCAGTTCTTC. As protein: CASTGTSGDNEQFF.

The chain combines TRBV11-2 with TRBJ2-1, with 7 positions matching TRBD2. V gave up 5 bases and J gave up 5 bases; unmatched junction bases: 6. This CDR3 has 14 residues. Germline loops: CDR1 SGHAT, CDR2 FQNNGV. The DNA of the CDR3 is TGTGCCAGCAGCCTTAGCGGGTTCGACAATGAGCAGTTCTTC. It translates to CASSLSGFDNEQFF.

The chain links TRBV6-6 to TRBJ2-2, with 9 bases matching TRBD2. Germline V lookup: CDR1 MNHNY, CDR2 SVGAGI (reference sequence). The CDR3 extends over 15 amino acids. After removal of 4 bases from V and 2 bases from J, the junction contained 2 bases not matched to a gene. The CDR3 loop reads CASSSLAGNTGELFF. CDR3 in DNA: TGTGCCAGCAGTTCACTAGCGGGCAACACCGGGGAGCTGTTTTTT.

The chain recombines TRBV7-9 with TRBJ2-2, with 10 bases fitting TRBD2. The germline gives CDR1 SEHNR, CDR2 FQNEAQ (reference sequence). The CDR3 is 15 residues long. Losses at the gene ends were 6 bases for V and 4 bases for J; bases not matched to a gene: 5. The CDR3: CASRSSGGITGELFF. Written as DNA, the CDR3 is TGTGCCAGCAGGTCTAGCGGGGGAATCACCGGGGAGCTGTTTTTT.

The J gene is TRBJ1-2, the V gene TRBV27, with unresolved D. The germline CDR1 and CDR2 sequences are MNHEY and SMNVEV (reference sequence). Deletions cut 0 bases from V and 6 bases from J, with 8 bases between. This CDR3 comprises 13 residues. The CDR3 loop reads CASSLSGPDGYTF. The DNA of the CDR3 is TGTGCCAGCAGTTTATCGGGCCCTGATGGCTACACCTTC.

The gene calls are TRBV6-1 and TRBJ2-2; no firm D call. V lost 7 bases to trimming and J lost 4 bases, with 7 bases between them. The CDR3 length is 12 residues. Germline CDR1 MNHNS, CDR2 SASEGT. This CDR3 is CASKYSTGELFF. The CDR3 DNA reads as TGTGCCAGCAAATACTCCACCGGGGAGCTGTTTTTT.

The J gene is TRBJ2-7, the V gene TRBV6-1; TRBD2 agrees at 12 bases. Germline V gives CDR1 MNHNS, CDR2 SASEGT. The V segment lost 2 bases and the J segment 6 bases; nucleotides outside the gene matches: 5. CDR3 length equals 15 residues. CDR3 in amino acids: CASSELAGGPGEQYV. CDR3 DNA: TGTGCCAGCAGTGAACTAGCGGGAGGGCCGGGCGAGCAGTACGTC.

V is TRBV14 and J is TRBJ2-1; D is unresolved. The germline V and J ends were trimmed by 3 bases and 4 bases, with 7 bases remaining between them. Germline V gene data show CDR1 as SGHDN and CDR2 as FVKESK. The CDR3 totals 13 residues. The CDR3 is CASSQGTYNEQFF. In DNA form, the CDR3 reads TGTGCCAGCAGCCAGGGCACTTACAATGAGCAGTTCTTC.

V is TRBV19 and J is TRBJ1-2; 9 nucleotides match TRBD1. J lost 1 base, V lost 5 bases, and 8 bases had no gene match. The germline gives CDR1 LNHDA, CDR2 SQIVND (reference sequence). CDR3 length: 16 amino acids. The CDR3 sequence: CASSSHRGPHNYGYTF. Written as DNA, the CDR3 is TGTGCCAGTAGTTCGCACAGGGGGCCACATAACTATGGCTACACCTTC.

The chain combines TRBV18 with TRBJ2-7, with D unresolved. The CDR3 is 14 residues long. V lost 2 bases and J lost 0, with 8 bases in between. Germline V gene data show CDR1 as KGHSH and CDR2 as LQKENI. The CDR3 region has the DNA TGTGCCAGCTCACCAGCCCGAGGCTCCTACGAGCAGTACTTC. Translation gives CASSPARGSYEQYF.

DNA for the CDR3: TGTGCCAGTAGTAGTGTGAGCTTTCAAGAGACCCAGTACTTC. Amino acid sequence: CASSSVSFQETQYF. V gene TRBV19 combines with J gene TRBJ2-5; no clear D gene. Germline values: CDR1 LNHDA, CDR2 SQIVND (reference sequence). The ends were cut back, 4 bases at V and 2 bases at J, with 11 bases in the middle. CDR3 size: 14 residues.

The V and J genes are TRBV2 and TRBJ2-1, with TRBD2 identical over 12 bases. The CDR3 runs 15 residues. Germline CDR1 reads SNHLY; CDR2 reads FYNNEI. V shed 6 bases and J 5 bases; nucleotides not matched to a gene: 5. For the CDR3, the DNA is TGTGCCAGCAGAGGCGGACTAGCGGGGAACAATGAGCAGTTCTTC. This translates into CASRGGLAGNNEQFF.